Listed here are 7 T cell receptor beta chains from one sample, sequenced in a study of CD8+ T cells in alopecia areata. As to treatment: oral pan-JAK inhibitor, 5-10 mg twice daily. Reverse transcription of extracted RNA yielded cDNA, which provided the sequencing template. Libraries were prepared by immunoSEQ multiplex PCR; TCRdb keeps only in-frame clonotypes and omits some of them. The top ten hold 1.8% of the sample, which has under 350,000 clones, roughly 60% seen once. The sequencing here drew on CD4+ T cells sorted from blood, taken at week 24, from a patient treated with tofacitinib. These receptors came from a human donor with alopecia areata.

The chain links TRBV30 to TRBJ1-2; perhaps TRBD1 as D (6 bases). CDR1 GTSNPN and CDR2 SVGIG come from the germline V gene (reference sequence). The CDR3 totals 14 residues. Trimming cost V 0 bases and J 6 bases, with 14 bases left between them. The CDR3 DNA sequence: TGTGCCTGGAGTGTACGGCACAGGGCCAATGGCTACACCTTC. Its translation is CAWSVRHRANGYTF. The full variable domain, with the rest looked up from reference TRBV30 and TRBJ1-2, is SQTIHQWPATLVQPVGSPLSLECTVEGTSNPNLYWYRQAAGRGLQLLFYSVGIGQISSEVPQNLSASRPQDRQFILSSKKLLLSDSGFYLCAWSVRHRANGYTFGSGTRLTVV.

V usage is TRBV5-4 and J usage is TRBJ2-3, with TRBD2 matching over 9 bases. The CDR3 is 15 amino acids. CDR1 is SGHNT and CDR2 is YYREEE in the germline V gene (reference sequence). The J segment lost 4 bases and the V segment lost 4 bases, leaving 7 bases of the junction unmatched. The CDR3 coding sequence is TGTGCCAGCAGCCCGCGGGGGGGCTCTTCAGATACGCAGTATTTT. Translated: CASSPRGGSSDTQYF.

As for this clone: One end of the junction is discordant with germline, which a read error may explain. CDR3 sequence (DNA): TGTGCCATCAGTGACCCCGGGACTAGCGGGTTTGAGACCCAGTACTTC. This sequence encodes CAISDPGTSGFETQYF. V and J are TRBV6-1 and TRBJ2-5, with 12 bases that match TRBD2. The CDR3 runs to 16 residues. Per germline, CDR1 MNHNS and CDR2 SASEGT.

V gene TRBV7-9 combines with J gene TRBJ1-4; D is unresolved. The CDR3 runs to 15 residues. Germline V gives CDR1 SEHNR, CDR2 FQNEAQ (reference sequence). Trimming took 4 bases from V and 8 from J, leaving 17 bases between them. This chain's CDR3 is CASSSKVVGVEKLFF. The DNA of the CDR3 is TGTGCCAGCAGCTCGAAGGTGGTAGGCGTGGAAAAACTGTTTTTT.

The chain carries TRBV5-1 and TRBJ2-6; D remains ambiguous. The CDR3 totals 16 residues. Germline-derived CDR1 and CDR2 are SGHRS and YFSETQ. The V end was cut by 0 bases, the J end by 0 bases, with 7 bases between. The CDR3 loop reads CASSLGSLSGANVLTF. CDR3 sequence (DNA): TGCGCCAGCAGCTTGGGCAGCCTCTCTGGGGCCAACGTCCTGACTTTC. The variable domain in full, with the rest retrieved from reference TRBV5-1 and TRBJ2-6, is KAGVTQTPRYLIKTRGQQVTLSCSPISGHRSVSWYQQTPGQGLQFLFEYFSETQRNKGNFPGRFSGRQFSNSRSEMNVSTLELGDSALYLCASSLGSLSGANVLTFGAGSRLTVL.

This clone was counted a few times. The V and J genes are TRBV11-2 and TRBJ2-5, with D hard to call. The length of the CDR3 is 14 residues. Germline V gene lookup returns CDR1 SGHAT and CDR2 FQNNGV. V shed 3 bases and J shed 4 bases, with 12 bases lying between them. CDR3 in amino acids: CASSFTGLTETQYF. The CDR3 bases are TGTGCCAGCAGCTTCACCGGCCTAACAGAGACCCAGTACTTC. Looking up the rest from reference TRBV11-2 and TRBJ2-5 gives the full variable domain: EAGVAQSPRYKIIEKRQSVAFWCNPISGHATLYWYQQILGQGPKLLIQFQNNGVVDDSQLPKDRFSAERLKGVDSTLKIQPAKLEDSAVYLCASSFTGLTETQYFGPGTRLLVL.

The V and J genes are TRBV29-1 and TRBJ1-1; D unresolved. This CDR3 is built from 13 residues. V lost 4 bases and J lost 1, with 10 bases in between. Per the germline V gene, CDR1 is SQVTM and CDR2 is ANQGSEA. The DNA of the CDR3 is TGCAGCGTTGCGATATTTCCGAACACTGAAGCTTTCTTT. Translation gives CSVAIFPNTEAFF. Based on the CDR3 plus reference TRBV29-1 and TRBJ1-1, the full variable domain is SAVISQKPSRDICQRGTSLTIQCQVDSQVTMMFWYRQQPGQSLTLIATANQGSEATYESGFVIDKFPISRPNLTFSTLTVSNMSPEDSSIYLCSVAIFPNTEAFFGQGTRLTVV.